A single sample gave rise to the 20 T cell receptor beta chains below, sequenced in a study of shared clonotypes between healthy human individuals. Method: immunoSEQ multiplex PCR; TCRdb's copy keeps in-frame clones and lacks some. The sample contains around 500,000 clones, 65% to 85% of which appear only once. The specimen sequenced was PBMCs. All receptors come from a woman aged 40 to 50 in good health. Some clones in this sample may be carry-over from other donors' samples.

V gene TRBV10-2 combines with J gene TRBJ2-4; 7 nucleotides match TRBD2. The germline CDR1 and CDR2 sequences are WSHSY and SAAADI. The CDR3 runs 14 residues. V lost 6 bases and J lost 3; bases outside the gene matches: 5. The CDR3 DNA reads as TGCGCCAGCAGCGGCCGGGACTACAAAAACATTCAGTACTTC. Translated, it gives CASSGRDYKNIQYF.

This chain links TRBV4-1 with TRBJ1-5; D possibly corresponds to TRBD1 (6 bases). The CDR3 runs 18 residues. From germline, CDR1 is MGHRA and CDR2 YSYEKL. The V end was cut by 0 bases, the J end by 3 bases, with 18 bases between. The chain's CDR3 is CASSQDPVRGDINQPQHF. CDR3 nucleotide sequence: TGCGCCAGCAGCCAAGACCCAGTGAGAGGGGACATCAATCAGCCCCAGCATTTT.

As concerns this clone: With only one base between it and a far larger clone, this is likely a read error. This chain uses TRBV2 with TRBJ1-2; D is ambiguous. Germline assignment: CDR1 SNHLY and CDR2 FYNNEI. This CDR3 contains 13 residues. V lost 4 bases and J lost 0, with 6 bases in between. CDR3 amino acids: CASSVVANYGYTF. The CDR3 bases are TGTGCCAGCAGTGTAGTAGCTAACTATGGCTACACCTTC.

The V gene is TRBV30, the J gene TRBJ2-7; 8 positions agree with TRBD1. The germline V gene encodes CDR1 GTSNPN and CDR2 SVGIG (reference sequence). CDR3 length equals 14 residues. V lost 2 bases, J lost 6 bases, and 9 bases stayed unmatched. The CDR3 loop reads CAWSWGQALTEQYF. The CDR3 DNA is TGTGCCTGGAGTTGGGGACAGGCCCTTACCGAGCAGTACTTC. Using reference TRBV30 and TRBJ2-7 for the parts outside the CDR3, the full variable domain is SQTIHQWPATLVQPVGSPLSLECTVEGTSNPNLYWYRQAAGRGLQLLFYSVGIGQISSEVPQNLSASRPQDRQFILSSKKLLLSDSGFYLCAWSWGQALTEQYFGPGTRLTVT.

With respect to this clone: A read error may be the cause here, since a much bigger clone is one base away. The chain joins TRBV5-1 to TRBJ2-5, with 9 bases that match TRBD2. This CDR3 contains 14 residues. CDR1 SGHRS and CDR2 YFSETQ come from the germline V gene. CDR3 protein: CASSFSGSQETQYF. The CDR3 DNA reads TGTGCCAGCAGCTTTAGCGGGAGCCAAGAGACCCAGTACTTC.

The table lists this clone with many counts. The sample carries other DNA sequences with the same CDR3. V gene TRBV7-9 combines with J gene TRBJ2-7; 8 nucleotides align to TRBD2. Unmatched junction bases numbered 9, after V lost 5 bases and J lost 12 bases. The germline V gene has CDR1 SEHNR and CDR2 FQNEAQ (reference sequence). The CDR3 has 12 residues. CDR3 coding DNA: TGTGCCAGCAGCCCCTCGGGACTAGGTCCGTACTTC. The encoded protein is CASSPSGLGPYF.

This clone turned up a few times. This rearrangement joins TRBV2 to TRBJ2-1; 7 bases line up with TRBD1. This CDR3 region has 15 residues. J was trimmed by 2 bases and V by 5 bases; bases with no gene match: 6. The germline gives CDR1 SNHLY, CDR2 FYNNEI. The CDR3 protein is CASSQRQGAYNEQFF. The CDR3 DNA sequence: TGTGCCAGCAGTCAAAGGCAGGGGGCCTACAATGAGCAGTTCTTC.

This rearrangement joins TRBV28 to TRBJ2-4; the D gene is possibly TRBD1 (5 bases). This CDR3 contains 14 residues. Trimming left V 7 bases short and J 0 bases short, with 10 bases between. Germline loops: CDR1 MDHEN, CDR2 SYDVKM. CDR3 sequence reads: CASMDTVAKNIQYF. The CDR3 nucleotides are TGTGCCAGCATGGACACCGTAGCCAAAAACATTCAGTACTTC. Variable domain in full (rest from reference TRBV28 and TRBJ2-4): DVKVTQSSRYLVKRTGEKVFLECVQDMDHENMFWYRQDPGLGLRLIYFSYDVKMKEKGDIPEGYSVSREKKERFSLILESASTNQTSMYLCASMDTVAKNIQYFGAGTRLSVL.

The chain has TRBV29-1 and TRBJ2-7; D perhaps matches TRBD2 (6 bases). CDR1 is SQVTM and CDR2 is ANQGSEA in the germline V gene. With 4 bases removed from V and 0 bases from J, the gap between germline ends came to 13 bases. The CDR3 sequence is 14 residues long. CDR3 protein: CSVGYSGASYEQYF. The CDR3 DNA is TGCAGCGTTGGGTATAGCGGAGCCTCCTACGAGCAGTACTTC.

This chain links TRBV18 with TRBJ1-5; no reliable D call. Trimming took 2 bases from V and 4 from J, leaving 12 bases between them. The CDR3 extends over 15 amino acids. The germline V gene encodes CDR1 KGHSH and CDR2 LQKENI. The CDR3 loop is CASSPSGPANQPQHF. For the CDR3, the DNA is TGTGCCAGCTCACCATCGGGTCCCGCTAATCAGCCCCAGCATTTT.

J is TRBJ2-3 and V is TRBV4-2; 11 bases agree with TRBD2. This CDR3 region has 18 residues. Germline-derived CDR1 and CDR2 are LGHNA and YNFKEQ. After removal of 0 bases from V and 2 bases from J, the junction contained 7 bases not matched to a gene. DNA of the CDR3: TGTGCCAGCAGCCAAGATGCAGGGACTAGCGGAGACACAGATACGCAGTATTTT. Protein product: CASSQDAGTSGDTDTQYF.

The chain combines TRBV4-1 with TRBJ2-6; 7 bases map to TRBD1. Germline CDR1 is MGHRA and CDR2 is YSYEKL. V lost 4 bases and J lost 2; bases outside the gene matches: 5. The CDR3 extends over 16 amino acids. The CDR3 DNA reads as TGCGCCAGCAGCCTAGGACAGGCGACTGGGGCCAACGTCCTGACTTTC. It yields the protein CASSLGQATGANVLTF.

The sample holds one count of this clone. CDR3 loop: CAWISVKMNTEAFF. CDR3 sequence (DNA): TGTGCCTGGATTAGTGTTAAGATGAACACTGAAGCTTTCTTT. The rearrangement joins TRBV30 to TRBJ1-1; D remains ambiguous. Trimming pared 4 bases from V and 0 bases from J, leaving 12 bases between. The CDR3 has 14 residues. The V gene's germline CDR1 is GTSNPN and CDR2 SVGIG (reference sequence).

The chain links TRBV7-9 to TRBJ2-5; maybe TRBD1 (5 bases). V was clipped by 1 base and J by 1 base, with 16 bases between them. Germline assignment: CDR1 SEHNR and CDR2 FQNEAQ (reference sequence). The CDR3 spans 17 residues. CDR3 protein: CASSLVRLPRGQETQYF. Written as DNA, the CDR3 is TGTGCCAGCAGCTTAGTAAGACTCCCAAGGGGCCAAGAGACCCAGTACTTC.

Comment on this clone: A far larger clone is only one base removed, so a read error is likely. J is TRBJ1-1 and V is TRBV5-1; D call uncertain. Germline lookup yields CDR1 SGHRS and CDR2 YFSETQ. The CDR3 length is 13 residues. V was clipped by 0 bases and J by 6 bases, with 9 bases between them. The CDR3 sequence is CASSLEGIPEAFF. The CDR3 bases are TGCGCCAGCAGCTTGGAGGGAATCCCTGAAGCTTTCTTT.

This clone was counted only a few times. In the same sample, other DNA sequences code for this CDR3. The V and J genes are TRBV7-3 and TRBJ2-1; TRBD1 matches at 9 bases. Germline V lookup: CDR1 SGHTA, CDR2 FQGTGA. With 4 bases clipped from V and 9 bases from J, the junction kept 1 base outside the gene matches. The CDR3 loop spans 12 amino acids. CDR3: CASSSTGGEQFF. CDR3 DNA sequence: TGTGCCAGCAGCTCGACAGGGGGTGAGCAGTTCTTC. Based on the CDR3 plus reference TRBV7-3 and TRBJ2-1, the full variable domain is GAGVSQTPSNKVTEKGKYVELRCDPISGHTALYWYRQSLGQGPEFLIYFQGTGAADDSGLPNDRFFAVRPEGSVSTLKIQRTERGDSAVYLCASSSTGGEQFFGPGTRLTVL.

V is TRBV2 and J is TRBJ2-1; D is uncertain. The CDR3 sequence is 15 residues long. Germline V CDR1 and CDR2: SNHLY, FYNNEI. Deletions cut 5 bases from V and 2 bases from J, with 13 bases between. The CDR3 protein is CASSLTVPAYNEQFF. The CDR3 coding sequence is TGTGCCAGCAGTCTCACGGTCCCAGCCTACAATGAGCAGTTCTTC.

The V and J genes are TRBV10-2 and TRBJ1-3; D not resolved. The CDR3 length is 17 residues. V was cut by 8 bases and J by 8 bases, with 28 bases left in between. Germline CDR1 is WSHSY and CDR2 is SAAADI. The CDR3 coding sequence is TGCGCCAGCGGTAGGATCCCCGATCCGATTAGGAGGCACACCATATATTTT. It translates to CASGRIPDPIRRHTIYF.

A remark on this clone: With a far larger clone one base away, a read error is the likely cause. Other DNA sequences in this specimen translate into the identical CDR3. V usage is TRBV28 and J usage is TRBJ2-1, with 10 bases lining up with TRBD1. CDR1 MDHEN and CDR2 SYDVKM come from the germline V gene. The CDR3 sequence is 15 residues long. CDR3 protein: CASRPTGGFWNEQFF. The CDR3 DNA reads as TGTGCAAGCAGGCCGACAGGGGGCTTTTGGAATGAGCAGTTCTTC.

This clone was recorded once. The CDR3 bases are TGCGCCAGCAGCCAGGGGATCGACCAGCCCCAGCATTTT. It is translated as CASSQGIDQPQHF. The rearrangement links TRBV5-1 to TRBJ1-5; the D gene is possibly TRBD1 (6 bases). Trimming took 4 bases from V and 7 from J, leaving 12 bases between them. Germline values: CDR1 SGHRS, CDR2 YFSETQ. The CDR3 is 13 residues long.